Listed below are T cell receptor beta chains from one sample, sequenced in a study of technical replicates of blood from a few donors. TCRdb's copy holds only in-frame clones and misses some; the assay was immunoSEQ multiplex PCR. The sample lists around 68,000 clones, 95% to 97% occurring once. The material sequenced was T cells isolated from PBMCs. Receptor source: a human donor in good health. The CDR3 runs from the conserved cysteine through the conserved F or W. Fields, in order: V gene, D gene, J gene, clone size, CDR3 DNA, CDR3 protein. A D gene is named only where the DNA matches it firmly. Size is omitted from some rows. Given values are once, few, many or a class for expanded clones.

TRBV6-5	.	TRBJ2-7	once	TGTGCCAGCAGTTACTTTGCGGGTAGCTCCTACGAGCAGTACTTC	CASSYFAGSSYEQYF
TRBV6-5	.	TRBJ2-6	.	TGTGCCAGCAGCCTTTCACAATCTGGGGCCAACGTCCTGACTTTC	CASSLSQSGANVLTF
TRBV19	TRBD1	TRBJ1-2	.	TGTGCCAGTAGTCGTCAAACCAAAATAGACAGGGATGGGTATGGCTACACCTTC	CASSRQTKIDRDGYGYTF
TRBV30	TRBD1	TRBJ1-5	.	TGTGCCTGGAGTGGGACAGGGTATCAGCCCCAGCATTTT	CAWSGTGYQPQHF
TRBV2	TRBD1	TRBJ2-1	.	TGTGCCAGCATATGGGGCCGGGACAGGGGCCCAGACCCTTACAATGAGCAGTTCTTC	CASIWGRDRGPDPYNEQFF
TRBV5-6	TRBD1	TRBJ2-7	.	TGTGCCAGCAGCAGGACAGGGGGCGATTACGAGCAGTACTTC	CASSRTGGDYEQYF
TRBV7-2	.	TRBJ2-7	.	TGTGCCAGCAGCCCGCAATATCGACTCAACGAGCAGTACTTC	CASSPQYRLNEQYF
TRBV27	.	TRBJ2-1	.	TGTGCCAGCAGTTTAGACCGGAGCTCCTACAATGAGCAGTTCTTC	CASSLDRSSYNEQFF
TRBV10-3	.	TRBJ1-2	.	TGTGCCATCAGGGACAGTTTAGCTAACTATGGCTACACCTTC	CAIRDSLANYGYTF
TRBV5-4	TRBD2	TRBJ2-1	.	TGTGCCAGCACGGGACTAGCGGGAGATGAGCAGTTCTTC	CASTGLAGDEQFF
TRBV28	.	TRBJ1-1	.	TGTGCCAGCCAGGGGACCGCGTACATGAACACTGAAGCTTTCTTT	CASQGTAYMNTEAFF
TRBV30	TRBD1	TRBJ2-7	.	TGTGCCTGGACCAGGACAGGGCTTGGAGAGCAGTACTTC	CAWTRTGLGEQYF
TRBV5-1	TRBD2	TRBJ2-7	.	TGCGCCAGCAGCCCACTAGCGGGAGAGTATGAGCAGTACTTC	CASSPLAGEYEQYF
TRBV19	TRBD1	TRBJ1-2	.	TGTGCCAGTAGGACTGGACAGGGTCAGGATGGCTACACCTTC	CASRTGQGQDGYTF
TRBV6-5	TRBD2	TRBJ2-1	once	TGTGCCAGCAGTTCGGAGCGGGAGATCTGGGATGAGCAGTTCTTC	CASSSEREIWDEQFF
TRBV10-3	.	TRBJ1-3	.	TGTGCCATCAGTGAGGTAGCCGGAAACACCATATATTTT	CAISEVAGNTIYF
TRBV7-9	.	TRBJ2-5	.	TGTGCCAGCAGCCCTCAGATCGAGGGAGAGACCCAGTACTTC	CASSPQIEGETQYF
TRBV27	.	TRBJ2-2	.	TGTGCCAGCAGAGACAGCCCGAACACCGGGGAGCTGTTTTTT	CASRDSPNTGELFF
TRBV2	.	TRBJ2-7	.	TGTGCCACTAAACGAGGCTACGAGCAGTACTTC	CATKRGYEQYF
TRBV5-4	TRBD1	TRBJ2-2	.	TGTGCCAGCAGCGCCGGGACAGGGAACACCGGGGAGCTGTTTTTT	CASSAGTGNTGELFF
TRBV7-9	.	TRBJ2-3	.	TGTGCCAGCAGCCTTACTAGTATCACAGATACGCAGTATTTT	CASSLTSITDTQYF
TRBV7-8	.	TRBJ1-4	.	TGTGCCAGCAGCCATGGTGGGGGGACGAATAATGAAAAACTGTTTTTT	CASSHGGGTNNEKLFF
TRBV9	TRBD1	TRBJ2-7	.	TGTGCCAGCAGCACGAGGACAGGGTCTTTTGTCGAGCAGTACTTC	CASSTRTGSFVEQYF
TRBV19	.	TRBJ2-7	.	TGTGCCAGTAGTATAGCTGGCTTCTCCTACGAGCAGTACTTC	CASSIAGFSYEQYF
TRBV7-9	TRBD1	TRBJ1-5	.	TGTGCCAGCAGCCCGACAGGGAGACAGCCCCAGCATTTT	CASSPTGRQPQHF
TRBV2	TRBD1	TRBJ2-7	.	TGTGCCAGCCAAGACAGGGAAGCAACCTACGAGCAGTACTTC	CASQDREATYEQYF
TRBV7-8	.	TRBJ2-2	.	TGTGCCAGCAGCTTAGCTCTCACCGGGGAGCTGTTTTTT	CASSLALTGELFF
TRBV14	.	TRBJ2-3	.	TGTGCCAGTGGGGAAACCCCCGGGGGAGATACGCAGTATTTT	CASGETPGGDTQYF
TRBV5-1	TRBD2	TRBJ2-7	.	TGCGCCAGCAGCTTGGACGGGAGGGCCGTATACGAGCAGTACTTC	CASSLDGRAVYEQYF
TRBV5-6	TRBD2	TRBJ2-1	.	TGTGCCAGCCGAACTAGCGGGAGGGGCAATGAGCAGTTCTTC	CASRTSGRGNEQFF
TRBV30	.	TRBJ2-7	.	TGTGCCTGGGGAAGGGGTTACGAATCAGTGCAGTACTTC	CAWGRGYESVQYF
TRBV11-3	TRBD2	TRBJ2-7	.	TGTGCCAGCAGTTTTAGCGGGTCTAGCTCCTACGAGCAGTACTTC	CASSFSGSSSYEQYF
TRBV7-9	.	TRBJ1-1	.	TGTGCCAGCAGCGGACAGAGAGCCACTGAAGCTTTCTTT	CASSGQRATEAFF
TRBV28	.	TRBJ1-2	.	TGTGCCAGCAGTACTAATTATGGCTACACCTTC	CASSTNYGYTF
TRBV11-3	TRBD2	TRBJ2-5	.	TGTGCCAGCAGCCAGCGGGAGTCGTCACAAGAGACCCAGTACTTC	CASSQRESSQETQYF
TRBV25-1	.	TRBJ2-7	.	TGTGCCACTTCCCGGGACAACTCCTACGAGCAGTACTTC	CATSRDNSYEQYF
TRBV6-5	.	TRBJ2-1	.	TGTGCCACCCGTAGCGTGGATGAGCAGTTCTTC	CATRSVDEQFF
TRBV9	.	TRBJ2-7	once	TGTGCCAGCAGCGTGGGGGGGACAGGATCAAGCTACGAGCAGTACTTC	CASSVGGTGSSYEQYF
TRBV12-5	TRBD2	TRBJ2-1	once	TGTGCTAGTGGTTCCGGACTAGCGGGATACAATGAGCAGTTCTTC	CASGSGLAGYNEQFF
TRBV27	TRBD2	TRBJ2-7	once	TGTACCTGCTCAGCGGGGGACGGGTTCTACGAGCAGTACTTC	CTCSAGDGFYEQYF
TRBV2	.	TRBJ1-1	.	TGTGCCAGCTTACTCAGGGACATGAACACTGAAGCTTTCTTT	CASLLRDMNTEAFF
TRBV7-2	.	TRBJ1-1	.	TGTGCCAGCAGCCCTAACCTAGACCCGATGAACACTGAAGCTTTCTTT	CASSPNLDPMNTEAFF
TRBV7-3	TRBD1	TRBJ2-5	.	TGTGCCAGCAGCTCGACAGGGGAAGAGACCCAGTACTTC	CASSSTGEETQYF
TRBV6-5	TRBD1	TRBJ1-5	.	TGTGCCAGCCGGGACAGGGAGGACCAGCCCCAGCATTTT	CASRDREDQPQHF